One sample yielded the 26 T cell receptor beta chains listed below, sequenced in a study of blood T cells in healthy people across ages. A sample-barcoded 5' primer and a J-beta primer mix were used in a second PCR of about 6 to 11 cycles. TCRdb re-called the 5' RACE reads with MiXCR, one entry per CDR3 protein. The data hold some 1.5 million distinct CDR3 sequences, with 25% to 30% observed a single time. Sequenced input: blood. These receptors all stem from a woman between 25 and 40 years old in good health.

The J gene is TRBJ2-1, the V gene TRBV20-1; 9 nucleotides line up with TRBD1. Germline V gene sequence: CDR1 DFQATT, CDR2 SNEGSKA (reference sequence). The CDR3 is 13 amino acids. Trimming removed 3 bases from V and 8 bases from J; junction bases left unmatched: 5. The DNA for the CDR3 is TGCAGTGCTAGGAGGGGACAGGGCCATGAGCAGTTCTTC. Translating gives CSARRGQGHEQFF.

The chain recombines TRBV5-5 with TRBJ2-7; 7 bases match TRBD2. Looked up from germline, CDR1 is SGHKS and CDR2 is YYEKEE (reference sequence). J was trimmed by 0 bases and V by 7 bases; bases with no gene match: 10. This CDR3 region has 15 residues. The CDR3 sequence: CASGSTGGSSYEQYF. DNA for the CDR3: TGTGCCAGCGGCTCCACGGGGGGAAGCTCCTACGAGCAGTACTTC.

The chain uses TRBV5-1 and TRBJ2-1, with D tentatively TRBD2 (6 bases). Trimming took off 4 bases at V and 5 bases at J, with 13 bases between the two ends. Germline loops: CDR1 SGHRS, CDR2 YFSETQ. The CDR3 length is 14 residues. CDR3 protein: CASSQGGAHNEQFF. The CDR3 DNA reads TGCGCCAGCAGCCAAGGAGGGGCCCACAATGAGCAGTTCTTC.

The chain carries TRBV28 and TRBJ2-3; D might be TRBD1 or TRBD2, each matching 5 bases. The CDR3 runs 15 residues. The V end was cut by 9 bases, the J end by 2 bases, with 18 bases between. The germline V gene encodes CDR1 MDHEN and CDR2 SYDVKM. CDR3 bases: TGTGCCAGTCACTCGACGAGAGGGGCCACAGATACGCAGTATTTT. Residues: CASHSTRGATDTQYF.

Here the CDR3 reads CASSQGQGSGEQFF. The CDR3 region has the DNA TGTGCCAGCAGCCAAGGACAGGGTTCGGGGGAGCAGTTCTTC. V and J are TRBV12-3 or TRBV12-4 and TRBJ2-1; 8 bases line up with TRBD1. CDR3 length equals 14 residues. V lost 6 bases and J lost 10; bases outside the gene matches: 11.

Concerning this clonotype itself: Likely a read error: the CDR3 ends without its conserved phenylalanine or tryptophan. J is TRBJ2-4 and V is TRBV4-1, with D tentatively TRBD1 (6 bases). V was trimmed by 3 bases and J by 8 bases, leaving 23 bases between them. Germline V lookup: CDR1 MGHRA, CDR2 YSYEKL. The CDR3 spans 17 residues. The CDR3 reads CASSQHARSGDKDIQYL. The CDR3 DNA reads as TGCGCCAGCAGCCAGCACGCCCGATCCGGGGACAAGGACATTCAGTACTTG.

This rearrangement joins TRBV5-6 to TRBJ2-1, with 7 bases that match TRBD1. J gave up 12 bases and V 1 base, and 4 bases lay outside the gene matches. CDR1 is SGHDT, CDR2 YYEEEE, per germline. This CDR3 has 12 amino acids. The CDR3 spells CASSLCRTGQFF. The CDR3 region has the DNA TGTGCCAGCAGCTTGTGTCGGACAGGGCAGTTCTTC.

The CDR3 loop reads CSVFPGLAVQETQYF. For the CDR3, the DNA is TGCAGCGTCTTTCCGGGACTAGCGGTCCAAGAGACCCAGTACTTC. V is TRBV29-1 and J is TRBJ2-5, with 11 bases matching TRBD2. After removal of 6 bases from V and 1 base from J, the junction contained 7 bases not matched to a gene. This CDR3 is built from 15 residues. Germline CDR1 SQVTM, CDR2 ANQGSEA.

Concerning this clonotype: The junction and the germline gene differ at one end; a read error may be behind it. The chain uses TRBV5-6 and TRBJ2-3; no reliable D call. Looked up from germline, CDR1 is SGHDT and CDR2 is YYEEEE. The CDR3 consists of 14 residues. DNA for the CDR3: TGTGCCAGCAGCCTGTGGAGAAGCACAAATACGCAGTATTTT. Translated: CASSLWRSTNTQYF.

This clonotype was picked up a small number of times. The chain combines TRBV5-1 with TRBJ2-1; TRBD2 matches 8 bases. The CDR3 is 18 residues long. Germline-derived CDR1 and CDR2 are SGHRS and YFSETQ. V gave up 3 bases and J gave up 4 bases; unmatched junction bases: 15. The CDR3 region has the DNA TGCGCCAGCAGCTCCCAGCTCGTCACTAGCGGAAGATACAATGAGCAGTTCTTC. Its translation: CASSSQLVTSGRYNEQFF.

This clonotype turned up a few times. The chain couples TRBV4-2 to TRBJ1-5, with 8 nucleotides matching TRBD1. The germline V gene encodes CDR1 LGHNA and CDR2 YNFKEQ. The CDR3 has 16 residues. Unmatched junction bases numbered 8, after V lost 1 base and J lost 6 bases. The chain's CDR3 is CASSQVSTGGGQPQHF. DNA for the CDR3: TGTGCCAGCAGCCAAGTTTCTACAGGGGGTGGTCAGCCCCAGCATTTT.

This clonotype was picked up many times. The rearrangement links TRBV7-2 to TRBJ2-3; TRBD2 matches at 10 bases. V gave up 2 bases and J gave up 1 base; unmatched junction bases: 3. Germline CDR1 and CDR2: SGHTA and FQGNSA. This CDR3 comprises 16 residues. Here the CDR3 DNA reads TGTGCCAGCAGCTTAATAGGGACTAGCGGCACAGATACGCAGTATTTT. Residues: CASSLIGTSGTDTQYF.

There are a few counts of this clonotype. This could be a read error, since a much larger clone is one nucleotide away. J is TRBJ2-4 and V is TRBV14; perhaps TRBD2 as D (6 bases). Germline V gives CDR1 SGHDN, CDR2 FVKESK. The germline V and J ends were trimmed by 4 bases and 9 bases, with 10 bases remaining between them. The CDR3 runs 12 residues. The CDR3 nucleotides are TGTGCCAGCAGCCCATACGGGGGCATTCAGTACTTC. It specifies CASSPYGGIQYF.

Turning to this clonotype: Given a much more abundant clone one base away, this may be a read error. The rearrangement uses TRBV14 and TRBJ2-5; D unresolved. Judging by the DNA end, TRBJ2-1 fits better; the J call may be wrong. Germline lookup yields CDR1 SGHDN and CDR2 FVKESK. The CDR3 is 14 amino acids. This chain's CDR3 is CASSQSIWVETQFF. For the CDR3, the DNA is TGTGCCAGCAGCCAATCGATCTGGGTAGAGACCCAGTTCTTC.

This clonotype occurred a few times. The chain recombines TRBV4-1 with TRBJ2-1; 13 nucleotides line up with TRBD2. Per the germline V gene, CDR1 is MGHRA and CDR2 is YSYEKL. The CDR3 covers 17 residues. Trimming removed 5 bases from V and 10 bases from J; junction bases left unmatched: 14. The CDR3 spells CASSSQGTSGGAGEQFF. CDR3 DNA sequence: TGCGCCAGCAGCTCACAGGGAACTAGCGGGGGGGCGGGGGAGCAGTTCTTC.

This sequence joins TRBV7-2 and TRBJ2-7; TRBD2 might be the D (6 bases). The CDR3 consists of 15 residues. Trimming removed 3 bases at V and 1 base at J, with 13 bases between. CDR1 and CDR2 (germline): SGHTA, FQGNSA. CDR3 amino acids: CASSFRGLNSYEQYF. DNA for the CDR3: TGTGCCAGCAGCTTTCGAGGACTAAATTCCTACGAGCAGTACTTC. Looking up the rest from reference TRBV7-2 and TRBJ2-7 gives the full variable domain: GAGVSQSPSNKVTEKGKDVELRCDPISGHTALYWYRQSLGQGLEFLIYFQGNSAPDKSGLPSDRFSAERTGGSVSTLTIQRTQQEDSAVYLCASSFRGLNSYEQYFGPGTRLTVT.

This chain joins TRBV12-3 or TRBV12-4 and TRBJ1-5; 7 nucleotides line up with TRBD1. The CDR3 has 14 residues. The trim removed 3 bases at V and 6 bases at J, leaving 5 bases unmatched. For the CDR3, the DNA is TGTGCCAGCAGTTTTTCCACAGGGGCTCAGCCCCAGCATTTT. It codes for CASSFSTGAQPQHF.

This clonotype was observed at least ten times. The chain uses TRBV2 and TRBJ2-1; D is tentatively TRBD1 or TRBD2 (5 bases each). CDR1 SNHLY and CDR2 FYNNEI come from the germline V gene. The CDR3 has 15 amino acids. V lost 5 bases, J lost 0 bases, and 11 bases lay in between. The CDR3 DNA follows: TGTGCCAGCAGTCTGGGACCTCCCTCCTACAATGAGCAGTTCTTC. This translates into CASSLGPPSYNEQFF.

This clonotype has ten or more counts. The V and J genes are TRBV20-1 and TRBJ2-5, with 12 bases matching TRBD2. V lost 5 bases and J lost 4; bases outside the gene matches: 5. The germline CDR1 and CDR2 sequences are DFQATT and SNEGSKA (reference sequence). CDR3 length equals 14 residues. CDR3 sequence: CSADSGLAGETQYF. The CDR3, as DNA: TGCAGTGCTGACTCGGGACTAGCGGGAGAGACCCAGTACTTC.

The chain is built from TRBV20-1 and TRBJ2-3; D gene uncertain. Trimming removed 6 bases at V and 0 bases at J, with 16 bases between. This CDR3 region has 15 residues. The germline V gene encodes CDR1 DFQATT and CDR2 SNEGSKA (reference sequence). CDR3 in amino acids: CSAGRFARSTDTQYF. For the CDR3, the DNA is TGCAGTGCCGGACGGTTCGCACGCAGCACAGATACGCAGTATTTT.

Ten or more counts support this clonotype. The genes are TRBV20-1 and TRBJ2-5; 11 bases line up with TRBD2. The V gene end was trimmed by 6 bases and the J gene end by 5 bases; junction bases not matched to a gene: 8. CDR1 and CDR2 (germline): DFQATT, SNEGSKA (reference sequence). The CDR3 loop spans 14 amino acids. Here the CDR3 DNA reads TGCAGTGCAGGGGGGACTAGCGGATGGGAGACCCAGTACTTC. It specifies CSAGGTSGWETQYF.

V and J are TRBV29-1 and TRBJ2-3; 8 nucleotides agree with TRBD2. Trimming cost V 4 bases and J 5 bases; bases outside gene matches: 5. Germline CDR1 SQVTM, CDR2 ANQGSEA. The CDR3 runs 13 residues. The CDR3 is CSVGAGGVDTQYF. CDR3 DNA sequence: TGCAGCGTTGGGGCGGGAGGTGTAGATACGCAGTATTTT.

V gene TRBV5-5 combines with J gene TRBJ2-1; maybe TRBD1 (6 bases). Trimming took off 2 bases at V and 0 bases at J, with 12 bases between the two ends. CDR3 size: 16 residues. The germline V gene encodes CDR1 SGHKS and CDR2 YYEKEE (reference sequence). The CDR3 region has the DNA TGTGCCAGCAGCTTACCGAGGGGGAGCTCCTACAATGAGCAGTTCTTC. Translation gives CASSLPRGSSYNEQFF. Filled out from reference TRBV5-5 and TRBJ2-1, the complete variable domain reads DAGVTQSPTHLIKTRGQQVTLRCSPISGHKSVSWYQQVLGQGPQFIFQYYEKEERGRGNFPDRFSARQFPNYSSELNVNALLLGDSALYLCASSLPRGSSYNEQFFGPGTRLTVL.

The J gene is TRBJ2-4, the V gene TRBV9, with unresolved D. V was shortened by 1 base and J by 5 bases, with 7 bases between the two germline ends. Germline CDR1 reads SGDLS; CDR2 reads YYNGEE. The length of the CDR3 is 13 residues. In DNA, the CDR3 is TGTGCCAGCAGCGTATCCTGGGAAAACATTCAGTACTTC. As protein: CASSVSWENIQYF. Using reference TRBV9 and TRBJ2-4 for the parts outside the CDR3, the full variable domain is DSGVTQTPKHLITATGQRVTLRCSPRSGDLSVYWYQQSLDQGLQFLIQYYNGEERAKGNILERFSAQQFPDLHSELNLSSLELGDSALYFCASSVSWENIQYFGAGTRLSVL.

V is TRBV3-1 and J is TRBJ2-7, with D possibly being TRBD1 or TRBD2 (6 bases each). Germline-derived CDR1 and CDR2 are LGHDT and YNNKEL (reference sequence). This CDR3 is built from 14 residues. The V end lost 3 bases, the J end lost 7 bases, and 16 bases lay between the germline ends. CDR3 sequence: CASSQAGRDNEQYF. Here the CDR3 DNA reads TGTGCCAGCAGCCAGGCGGGGCGGGACAATGAGCAGTACTTC.

This clonotype was seen many times. The chain employs TRBV20-1 and TRBJ2-5; D uncertain. CDR1 is DFQATT, CDR2 SNEGSKA, per germline (reference sequence). The V and J ends lost 1 base and 6 bases respectively, with 9 bases between them. The CDR3 contains 12 residues. CDR3 sequence: CSARGHAQTQYF. DNA for the CDR3: TGCAGTGCTAGAGGACATGCCCAGACCCAGTACTTC.